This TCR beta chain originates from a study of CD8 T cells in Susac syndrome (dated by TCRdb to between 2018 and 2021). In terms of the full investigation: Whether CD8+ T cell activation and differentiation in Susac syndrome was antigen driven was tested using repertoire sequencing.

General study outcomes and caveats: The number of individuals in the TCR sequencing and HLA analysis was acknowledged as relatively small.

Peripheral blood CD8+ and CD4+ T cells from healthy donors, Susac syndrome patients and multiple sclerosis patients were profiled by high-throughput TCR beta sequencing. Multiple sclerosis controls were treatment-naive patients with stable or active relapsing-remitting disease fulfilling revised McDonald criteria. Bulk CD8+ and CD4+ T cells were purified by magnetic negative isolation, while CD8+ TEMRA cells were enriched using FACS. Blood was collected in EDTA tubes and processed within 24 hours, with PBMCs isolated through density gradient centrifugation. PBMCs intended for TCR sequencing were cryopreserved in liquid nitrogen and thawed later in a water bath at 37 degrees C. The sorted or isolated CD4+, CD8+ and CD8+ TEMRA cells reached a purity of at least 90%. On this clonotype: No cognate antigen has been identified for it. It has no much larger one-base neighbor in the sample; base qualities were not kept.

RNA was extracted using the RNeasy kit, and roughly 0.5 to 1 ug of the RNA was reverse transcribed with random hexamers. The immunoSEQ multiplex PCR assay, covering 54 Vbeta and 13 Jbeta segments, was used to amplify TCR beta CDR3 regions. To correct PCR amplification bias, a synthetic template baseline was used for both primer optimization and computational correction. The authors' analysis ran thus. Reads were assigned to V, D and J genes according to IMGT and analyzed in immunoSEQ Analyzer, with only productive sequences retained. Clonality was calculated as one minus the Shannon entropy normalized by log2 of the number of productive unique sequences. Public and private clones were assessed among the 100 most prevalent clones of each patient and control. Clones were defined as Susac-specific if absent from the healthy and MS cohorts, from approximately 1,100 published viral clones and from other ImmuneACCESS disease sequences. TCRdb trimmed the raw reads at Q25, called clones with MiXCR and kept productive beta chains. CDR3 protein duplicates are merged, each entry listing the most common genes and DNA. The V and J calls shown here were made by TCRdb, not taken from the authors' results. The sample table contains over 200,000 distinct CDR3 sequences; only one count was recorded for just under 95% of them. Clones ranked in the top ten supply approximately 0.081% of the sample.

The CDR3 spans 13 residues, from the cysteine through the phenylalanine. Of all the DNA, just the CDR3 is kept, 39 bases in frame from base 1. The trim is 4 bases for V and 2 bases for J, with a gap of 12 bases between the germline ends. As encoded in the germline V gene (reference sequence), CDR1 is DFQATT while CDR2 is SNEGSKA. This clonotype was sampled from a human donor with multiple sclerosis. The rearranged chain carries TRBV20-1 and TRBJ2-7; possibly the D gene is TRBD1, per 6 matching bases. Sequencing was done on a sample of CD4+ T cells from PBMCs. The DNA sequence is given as TGCAGTGCTAATCAGGGGTTGGCCTACGAGCAGTACTTC. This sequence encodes CSANQGLAYEQYF.